This entry lists 10 T cell receptor beta chains sequenced from one sample in a study of blood T cell repertoires in COVID-19. Sequencing used immunoSEQ multiplex PCR; TCRdb keeps in-frame clones, though not all of them. This sample yields 130,000 or so clones, of which about 91% are seen a single time; about a tenth belongs to the top ten. The sequenced sample consisted of peripheral blood. These receptors all stem from a man aged 45 to 65 with acute or convalescent COVID-19.

The J gene is TRBJ2-6, the V gene TRBV7-9; D unresolved. Germline V gene sequence: CDR1 SEHNR, CDR2 FQNEAQ (reference sequence). V was trimmed by 0 bases and J by 0 bases, leaving 12 bases between them. CDR3 length: 18 amino acids. The CDR3 DNA follows: TGTGCCAGCAGCTTAGCTTTGGGCCGAAGCTCTGGGGCCAACGTCCTGACTTTC. Translating gives CASSLALGRSSGANVLTF.

The chain combines TRBV7-2 with TRBJ2-3, with TRBD2 matching 11 bases. Germline trimming cut 2 bases from V and 5 bases from J; bases unmatched to any gene: 9. The CDR3 has 17 residues. Germline V gives CDR1 SGHTA, CDR2 FQGNSA. DNA of the CDR3: TGTGCCAGCAGCTTAACATGGCCTAGCGGGGGGAAAGATACGCAGTATTTT. Translated: CASSLTWPSGGKDTQYF.

The rearrangement uses TRBV18 and TRBJ2-1; D remains unclear. Germline V gene lookup returns CDR1 KGHSH and CDR2 LQKENI. This CDR3 is built from 12 residues. V was cut by 1 base and J by 7 bases, with 5 bases left in between. The CDR3 loop is CASSPQRNEQFF. CDR3 nucleotide sequence: TGTGCCAGCTCACCACAGCGAAATGAGCAGTTCTTC.

The chain links TRBV5-1 to TRBJ1-2; D is possibly TRBD1 (6 bases). Germline V gene sequence: CDR1 SGHRS, CDR2 YFSETQ. This CDR3 region has 15 residues. Trimming took off 3 bases at V and 2 bases at J, with 14 bases between the two ends. The CDR3 DNA is TGCGCCAGCAGCTCACAGGGTGGAGGAAACTATGGCTACACCTTC. Encoded protein: CASSSQGGGNYGYTF.

The V and J genes are TRBV30 and TRBJ1-1; D is unresolved. CDR3 size: 15 residues. The V end was cut by 8 bases, the J end by 3 bases, with 22 bases between. Germline-derived CDR1 and CDR2 are GTSNPN and SVGIG (reference sequence). The CDR3 spells CAAERIFLRDTEAFF. In nucleotides, the CDR3 is TGTGCCGCGGAACGCATATTCTTGAGGGACACTGAAGCTTTCTTT.

The genes are TRBV6-1 and TRBJ1-1; a weak D match, TRBD1 (5 bases). V lost 2 bases, J lost 4 bases, and 11 bases lay in between. The CDR3 is made up of 14 amino acids. Germline CDR1 is MNHNS and CDR2 is SASEGT. The CDR3, as DNA: TGTGCCAGCAGTGAAAATTTAGGGGTCACTGAAGCTTTCTTT. It specifies CASSENLGVTEAFF.

This chain uses TRBV24-1 with TRBJ2-1; 9 bases are a match to TRBD2. The germline gives CDR1 KGHDR, CDR2 SFDVKD. The CDR3 covers 16 residues. V trimming: 4 bases; J trimming: 4 bases; junction bases outside the gene matches: 7. For the CDR3, the DNA is TGTGCCACCAGTGACCCGCGAGCGGGGGGTTACAATGAGCAGTTCTTC. Translating gives CATSDPRAGGYNEQFF.

J is TRBJ2-7 and V is TRBV6-6; D possibly corresponds to TRBD2 (6 bases). V was shortened by 6 bases and J by 1 base, with 19 bases between the two germline ends. CDR3 length: 16 residues. The germline gives CDR1 MNHNY, CDR2 SVGAGI (reference sequence). Written as DNA, the CDR3 is TGTGCCAGCAGATACCGGGCCACTAGCTATTCCTACGAGCAGTACTTC. This codes for CASRYRATSYSYEQYF.

The V call is TRBV3-1 (or the pseudogene TRBV3-2), the J call TRBJ1-2; D ambiguous. Germline V gene lookup returns CDR1 LGHDT and CDR2 YNNKEL (reference sequence). The length of the CDR3 is 13 residues. The V end was cut by 3 bases, the J end by 8 bases, with 13 bases between. The CDR3 is CASSQRWEWGYTF. The CDR3 nucleotides are TGTGCCAGCAGCCAGCGGTGGGAGTGGGGCTACACCTTC.

This sequence joins TRBV30 and TRBJ1-5; TRBD1 is a possible D gene (6 bases). The CDR3 has 13 residues. Germline V gene data show CDR1 as GTSNPN and CDR2 as SVGIG (reference sequence). The V and J ends lost 0 bases and 9 bases respectively, with 12 bases between them. The CDR3 reads CAWSVDRRRPQHF. The CDR3 coding sequence is TGTGCCTGGAGTGTCGACAGGCGGCGGCCCCAGCATTTT.